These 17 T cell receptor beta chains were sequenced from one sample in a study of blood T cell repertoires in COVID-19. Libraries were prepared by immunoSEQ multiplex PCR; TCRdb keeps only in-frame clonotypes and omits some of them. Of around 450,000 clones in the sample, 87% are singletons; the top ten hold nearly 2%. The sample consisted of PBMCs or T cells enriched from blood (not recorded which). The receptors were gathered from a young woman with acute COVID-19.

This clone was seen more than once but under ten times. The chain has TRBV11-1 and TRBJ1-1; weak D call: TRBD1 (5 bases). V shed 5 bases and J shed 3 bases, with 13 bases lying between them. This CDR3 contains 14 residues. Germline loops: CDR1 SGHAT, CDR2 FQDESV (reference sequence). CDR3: CASSVRGWDTEAFF. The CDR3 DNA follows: TGTGCCAGCAGCGTAAGGGGTTGGGACACTGAAGCTTTCTTT. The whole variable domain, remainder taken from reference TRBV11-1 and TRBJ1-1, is EAEVAQSPRYKITEKSQAVAFWCDPISGHATLYWYRQILGQGPELLVQFQDESVVDDSQLPKDRFSAERLKGVDSTLKIQPAELGDSAMYLCASSVRGWDTEAFFGQGTRLTVV.

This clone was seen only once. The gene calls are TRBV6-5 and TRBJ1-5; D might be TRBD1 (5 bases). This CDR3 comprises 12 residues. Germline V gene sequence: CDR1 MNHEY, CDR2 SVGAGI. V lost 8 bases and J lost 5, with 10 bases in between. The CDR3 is CASGAGDQPQHF. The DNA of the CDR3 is TGTGCCAGCGGCGCGGGGGATCAGCCCCAGCATTTT.

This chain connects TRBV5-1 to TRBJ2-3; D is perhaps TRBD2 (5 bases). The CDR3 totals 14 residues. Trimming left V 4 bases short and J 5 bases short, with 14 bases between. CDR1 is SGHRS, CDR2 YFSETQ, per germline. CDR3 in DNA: TGCGCCAGCAGCGACGGGATTACGGGAGATACGCAGTATTTT. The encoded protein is CASSDGITGDTQYF.

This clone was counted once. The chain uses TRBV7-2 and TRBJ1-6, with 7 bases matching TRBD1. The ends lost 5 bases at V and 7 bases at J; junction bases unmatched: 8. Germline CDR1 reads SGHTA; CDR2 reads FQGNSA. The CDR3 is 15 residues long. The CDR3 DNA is TGTGCCAGCAGCATTGGACAGGCGCAAAATTCACCCCTCCACTTT. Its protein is CASSIGQAQNSPLHF.

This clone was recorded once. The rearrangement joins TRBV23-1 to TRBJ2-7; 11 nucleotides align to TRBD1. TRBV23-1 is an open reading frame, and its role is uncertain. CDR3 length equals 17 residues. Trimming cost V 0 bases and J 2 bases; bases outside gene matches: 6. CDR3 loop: CASSQSWTGGTAYEQYF. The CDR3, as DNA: TGCGCCAGCAGTCAATCATGGACAGGGGGCACTGCCTACGAGCAGTACTTC.

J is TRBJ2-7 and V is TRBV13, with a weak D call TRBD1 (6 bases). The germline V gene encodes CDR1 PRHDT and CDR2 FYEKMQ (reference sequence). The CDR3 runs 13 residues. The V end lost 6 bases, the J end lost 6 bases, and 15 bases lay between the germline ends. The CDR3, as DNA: TGTGCCAGCAGACAGGGCCTCTTGGGCGAGCAGTACTTC. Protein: CASRQGLLGEQYF.

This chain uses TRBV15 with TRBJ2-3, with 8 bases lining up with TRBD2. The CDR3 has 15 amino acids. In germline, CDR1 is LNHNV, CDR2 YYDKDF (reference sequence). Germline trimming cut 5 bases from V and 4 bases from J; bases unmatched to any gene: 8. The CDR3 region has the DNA TGTGCCACCAGCTCAGGACTAGCAGAGTCAGATACGCAGTATTTT. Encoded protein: CATSSGLAESDTQYF. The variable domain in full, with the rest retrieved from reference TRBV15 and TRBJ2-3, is DAMVIQNPRYQVTQFGKPVTLSCSQTLNHNVMYWYQQKSSQAPKLLFHYYDKDFNNEADTPDNFQSRRPNTSFCFLDIRSPGLGDTAMYLCATSSGLAESDTQYFGPGTRLTVL.

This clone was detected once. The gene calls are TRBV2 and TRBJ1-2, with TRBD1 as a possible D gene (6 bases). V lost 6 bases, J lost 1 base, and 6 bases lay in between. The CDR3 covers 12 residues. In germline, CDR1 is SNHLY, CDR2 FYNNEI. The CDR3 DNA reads TGTGCCAGCAGCAGGGGTAACTATGGCTACACCTTC. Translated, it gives CASSRGNYGYTF.

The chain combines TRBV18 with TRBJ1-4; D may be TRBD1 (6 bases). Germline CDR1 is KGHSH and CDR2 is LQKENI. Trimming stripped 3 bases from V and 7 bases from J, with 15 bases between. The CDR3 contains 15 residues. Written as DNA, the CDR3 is TGTGCCAGCTCACCGCGGACAGCCCAAAGTGAAAAACTGTTTTTT. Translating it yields CASSPRTAQSEKLFF. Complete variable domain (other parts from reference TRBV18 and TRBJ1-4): NAGVMQNPRHLVRRRGQEARLRCSPMKGHSHVYWYRQLPEEGLKFMVYLQKENIIDESGMPKERFSAEFPKEGPSILRIQQVVRGDSAAYFCASSPRTAQSEKLFFGSGTQLSVL.

The CDR3 loop reads CATTPQGAGTEAFF. The DNA for the CDR3 is TGTGCCACCACCCCTCAGGGGGCCGGCACTGAAGCTTTCTTT. The gene calls are TRBV7-2 and TRBJ1-1; 8 bases are shared with TRBD1. The CDR3 sequence is 14 residues long. The V and J ends lost 10 bases and 4 bases, in that order; junction bases with no gene match: 11. CDR1 SGHTA and CDR2 FQGNSA come from the germline V gene.

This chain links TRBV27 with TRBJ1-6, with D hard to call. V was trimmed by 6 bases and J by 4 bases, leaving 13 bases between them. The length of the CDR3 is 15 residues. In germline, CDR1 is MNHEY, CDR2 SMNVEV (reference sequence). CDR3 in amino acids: CASSQVTAYNSPLHF. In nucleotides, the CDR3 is TGTGCCAGCAGCCAGGTTACGGCTTATAATTCACCCCTCCACTTT.

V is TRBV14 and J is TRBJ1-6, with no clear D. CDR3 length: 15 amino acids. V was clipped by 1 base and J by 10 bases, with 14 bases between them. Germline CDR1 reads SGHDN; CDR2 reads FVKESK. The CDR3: CASSQGAPRVSPLHF. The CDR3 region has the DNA TGTGCCAGCAGCCAAGGAGCCCCACGGGTATCACCCCTCCACTTT.

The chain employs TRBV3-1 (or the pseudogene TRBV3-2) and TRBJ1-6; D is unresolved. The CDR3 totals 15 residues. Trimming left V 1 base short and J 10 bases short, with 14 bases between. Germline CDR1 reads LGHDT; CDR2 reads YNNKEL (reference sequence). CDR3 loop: CASSQALITVSPLHF. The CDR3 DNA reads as TGTGCCAGCAGCCAAGCTTTAATTACGGTATCACCCCTCCACTTT.

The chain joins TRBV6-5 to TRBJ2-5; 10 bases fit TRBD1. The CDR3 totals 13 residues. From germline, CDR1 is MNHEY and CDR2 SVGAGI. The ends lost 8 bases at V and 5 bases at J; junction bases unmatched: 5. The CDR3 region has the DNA TGTGCCAGCGACAGGGGGCCGGGGGAGACCCAGTACTTC. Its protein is CASDRGPGETQYF.

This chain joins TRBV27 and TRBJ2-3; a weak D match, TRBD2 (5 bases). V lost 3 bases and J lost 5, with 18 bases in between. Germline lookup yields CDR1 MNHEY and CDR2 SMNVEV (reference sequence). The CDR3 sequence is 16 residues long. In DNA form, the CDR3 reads TGTGCCAGCAGTTTCACGGTGGGCCCCGGACTAGATACGCAGTATTTT. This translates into CASSFTVGPGLDTQYF.

The CDR3: CASSLLTGGGELFF. The CDR3 DNA is TGTGCCAGCAGCTTACTGACCGGAGGCGGGGAGCTGTTTTTT. The V gene is TRBV11-2, the J gene TRBJ2-2; TRBD2 might be the D (5 bases). This CDR3 has 14 amino acids. The germline CDR1 and CDR2 sequences are SGHAT and FQNNGV. The V end lost 2 bases, the J end lost 7 bases, and 11 bases lay between the germline ends.

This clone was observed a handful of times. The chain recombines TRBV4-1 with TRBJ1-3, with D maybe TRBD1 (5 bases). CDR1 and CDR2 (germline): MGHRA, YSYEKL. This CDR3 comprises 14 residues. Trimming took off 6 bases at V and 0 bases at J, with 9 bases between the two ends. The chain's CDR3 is CASSLDSSGNTIYF. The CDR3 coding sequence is TGCGCCAGCAGTTTAGACAGCTCTGGAAACACCATATATTTT.